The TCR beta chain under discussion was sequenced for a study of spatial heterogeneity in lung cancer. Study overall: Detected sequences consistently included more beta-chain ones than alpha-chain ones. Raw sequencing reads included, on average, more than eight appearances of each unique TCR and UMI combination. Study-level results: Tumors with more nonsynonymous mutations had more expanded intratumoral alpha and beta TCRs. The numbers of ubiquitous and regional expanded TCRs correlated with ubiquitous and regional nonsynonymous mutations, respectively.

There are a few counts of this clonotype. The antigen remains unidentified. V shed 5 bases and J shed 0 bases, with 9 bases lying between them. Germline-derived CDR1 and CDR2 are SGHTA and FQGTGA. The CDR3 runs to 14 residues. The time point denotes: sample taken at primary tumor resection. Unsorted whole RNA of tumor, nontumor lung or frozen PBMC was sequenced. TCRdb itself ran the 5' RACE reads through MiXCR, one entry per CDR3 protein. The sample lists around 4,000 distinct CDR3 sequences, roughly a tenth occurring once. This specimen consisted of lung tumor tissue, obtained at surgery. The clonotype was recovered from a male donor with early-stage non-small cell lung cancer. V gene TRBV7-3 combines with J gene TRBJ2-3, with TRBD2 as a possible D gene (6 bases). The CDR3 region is CASSISGSTDTQYF. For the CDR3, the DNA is TGTGCCAGCAGCATTAGCGGTAGCACAGATACGCAGTATTTT.